This T cell receptor (beta chain) came from a study of control samples from healthy donors and cancer patients (dated by TCRdb to about 2020). The library was generated by the immunoSEQ multiplex PCR assay. Here the immuneACCESS table is served through TCRdb, limited to in-frame sequences with V and J called. Missing clones are a known gap in these copies; in checked studies unresolved V genes cover under half, and the rest lacks a known reason. For this sample the table gives tens of thousands of clones, of which less than 95% were detected only once. Approximately 3% of the sample lies in the top ten. A note on this clone: What this receptor recognizes is not known. Base quality data are lacking; no much larger clone is found one base away.

Sequencing used blood. The sequence was collected from a woman aged 25 to 45 in good health.

The DNA is TGTGCCAGCACCCGGTTGGATGGCACTGAAGCTTTCTTT. Its product reads: CASTRLDGTEAFF. The chain is assembled from TRBV12-3 or TRBV12-4 and TRBJ1-1; the D gene identity is not certain. Trimming costs V 7 bases and J 4 bases, and their ends lie 13 bases apart. From the cysteine up to the phenylalanine, the CDR3 has a length of 13 residues. CDR3 DNA only is kept here, 39 bases in frame from base 1.